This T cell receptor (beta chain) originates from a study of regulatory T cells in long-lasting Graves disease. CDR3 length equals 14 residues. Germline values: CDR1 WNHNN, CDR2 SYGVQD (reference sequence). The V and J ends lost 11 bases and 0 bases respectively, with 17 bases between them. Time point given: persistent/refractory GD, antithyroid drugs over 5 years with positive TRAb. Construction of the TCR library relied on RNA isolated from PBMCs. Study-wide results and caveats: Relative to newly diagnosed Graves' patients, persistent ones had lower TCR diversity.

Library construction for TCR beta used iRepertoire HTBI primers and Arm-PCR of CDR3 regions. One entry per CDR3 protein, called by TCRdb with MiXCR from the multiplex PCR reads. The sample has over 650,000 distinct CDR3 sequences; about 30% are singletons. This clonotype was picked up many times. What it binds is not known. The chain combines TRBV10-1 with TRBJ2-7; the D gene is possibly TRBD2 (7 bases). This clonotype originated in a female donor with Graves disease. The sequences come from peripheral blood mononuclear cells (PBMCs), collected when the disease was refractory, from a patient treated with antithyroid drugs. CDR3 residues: CASMGGGSSYEQYF. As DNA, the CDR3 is TGCGCCTCCATGGGGGGCGGGAGCTCCTACGAGCAGTACTTC.